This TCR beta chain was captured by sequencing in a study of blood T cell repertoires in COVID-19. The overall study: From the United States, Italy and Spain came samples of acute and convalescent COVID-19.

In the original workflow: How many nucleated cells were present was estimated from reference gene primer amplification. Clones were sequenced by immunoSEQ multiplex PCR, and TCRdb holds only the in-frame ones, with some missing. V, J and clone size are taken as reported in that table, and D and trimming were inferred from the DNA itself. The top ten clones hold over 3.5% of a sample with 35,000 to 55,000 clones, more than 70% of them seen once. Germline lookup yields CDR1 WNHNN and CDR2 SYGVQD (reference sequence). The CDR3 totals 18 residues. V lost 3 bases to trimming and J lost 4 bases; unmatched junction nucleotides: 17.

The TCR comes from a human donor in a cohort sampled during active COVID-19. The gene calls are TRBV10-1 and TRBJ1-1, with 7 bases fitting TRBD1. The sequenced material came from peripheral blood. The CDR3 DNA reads TGCGCCAGCAGTGAAGGGGGATCCAGGGGGTCAGACGTCACTGAAGCTTTCTTT. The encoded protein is CASSEGGSRGSDVTEAFF.